This T cell receptor beta chain was recovered during a study of cytomegalovirus exposure and HLA in healthy donors (dated by TCRdb to about 2017). Background for the entire study: A later analysis indicated that the roughly 120 validation repertoires were generated on the platform also employed for the approximately 700 repertoires of the first cohort. The study aimed to test whether cataloging public T cell receptors could reveal signatures of past pathogen exposure. A separate validation cohort of more than 100 different subjects was used in addition to the approximately 700-subject first cohort. To predict cytomegalovirus infection status, the study brought together high-throughput TCR immunosequencing, statistical association of individual TCRs with disease status, and machine learning.

Study-level results and caveats: Subsequent analysis determined that TCRs grouped into clusters in the first cohort also showed a tendency toward co-occurrence across the 90 to 150 validation repertoires, and 85% to 95% of cluster scores exceeded 0. Cytomegalovirus status was reported to be diagnosed by the classifier with high specificity and sensitivity in both the original and validation cohorts. In the study, approximately 150 TCR beta chains were listed as associated with cytomegalovirus. All 120 or so repertoires were used to score co-occurrence in the validation cohort in a later analysis, because that analysis had no HLA typing for the cohort. Most TCR sequences were observed very rarely across donors, whereas some public TCRs were present in many individuals. The authors suggested that the approach could potentially be generalized to other disease states and immunological phenotypes. A few of the identified cytomegalovirus-associated TCR beta chains were confirmed in vitro to be specific for cytomegalovirus antigens.

The method behind the library was the immunoSEQ multiplex PCR assay. The original pipeline was this. A statistical classification framework was built to diagnose cytomegalovirus status from the catalog of TCR beta chain sequences. What TCRdb holds here is the immuneACCESS table cut down to in-frame rearrangements. Part of the clones is not present; checked against another copy, under half of the missing clones reflect an unresolved V gene, and the others are unexplained. That table supplies the V and J calls and clone size; D and trimming were determined from the DNA. This sample is represented by around 150,000 clones; less than 90% of them were singletons. The biggest ten clones account for around 3.4% of the sample. About this clone: Its antigen target is currently unknown. No quality values exist for individual bases; no much larger clone is one base distant.

Donors formed part of the validation cohort, which comprised some 120 subjects and was distinct from the first cohort of 666 subjects. The receptor's source is a woman between 18 and 30 years old in good health and CMV-seropositive. The sequencing input was PBMCs.

The CDR3 reads CATGLAGAQETQYF. Read as DNA, the sequence is TGTGCCACCGGACTAGCGGGAGCCCAAGAGACCCAGTACTTC. The rearrangement combines TRBV19 with TRBJ2-5; 13 of the junction bases match TRBD2. Its CDR3 holds 14 amino acids, cysteine through phenylalanine. Only the CDR3 portion is preserved as DNA: 42 bases, with reading frame beginning at the first base. Taken from the germline V gene (reference sequence), the CDR1 and CDR2 loops are LNHDA and SQIVND. Trimming takes 10 bases off V and 1 base off J; junction bases not matched to a gene: 3. The variable domain in full, with residues beyond the CDR3 obtained from the reference TRBV19 and TRBJ2-5 genes, is DGGITQSPKYLFRKEGQNVTLSCEQNLNHDAMYWYRQDPGQGLRLIYYSQIVNDFQKGDIAEGYSVSREKKESFPLTVTSAQKNPTAFYLCATGLAGAQETQYFGPGTRLLVL.